The 13 T cell receptor beta chains reported below all come from one sample, sequenced in a study of T cell changes during pregnancy in multiple sclerosis. Profiled with immunoSEQ multiplex PCR; TCRdb holds only in-frame clones, not every one. The top ten hold around 0.8% of the sample, which has fewer than 65,000 clones, roughly nine tenths seen once. Sequenced here: CD4+ T cells from peripheral blood mononuclear cells, sampled in the first trimester of pregnancy. The receptors were gathered from a female donor with multiple sclerosis, enrolled in a pregnancy study.

This chain links TRBV2 with TRBJ1-6; D not certain. The CDR3 is made up of 14 amino acids. Germline V gene data show CDR1 as SNHLY and CDR2 as FYNNEI. The ends were cut back, 8 bases at V and 5 bases at J, with 13 bases in the middle. The CDR3 DNA reads as TGTGCCAGCGGGGAGACACAAAATAATTCACCCCTCCACTTT. Translation gives CASGETQNNSPLHF.

V and J are TRBV30 and TRBJ1-1; D uncertain. The CDR3 totals 13 residues. The V end was cut by 0 bases, the J end by 0 bases, with 5 bases between. CDR1 is GTSNPN and CDR2 is SVGIG in the germline V gene (reference sequence). CDR3 sequence (DNA): TGTGCCTGGAGTGTTGACTTGAACACTGAAGCTTTCTTT. It is translated as CAWSVDLNTEAFF.

Concerning this clone: The same CDR3 also results from other DNA sequences found in this sample. The chain has TRBV4-3 and TRBJ1-6, with 10 nucleotides matching TRBD1. The CDR3 has 14 amino acids. V lost 3 bases to trimming and J lost 7 bases; unmatched junction nucleotides: 0. The germline gives CDR1 LGHNA, CDR2 YSLEER. CDR3: CASSQGQGNSPLHF. Here the CDR3 DNA reads TGCGCCAGCAGCCAGGGACAGGGGAATTCACCCCTCCACTTT.

The CDR3 here is CASSRNSKETQYF. Here the CDR3 DNA reads TGTGCCAGCAGCAGAAACAGCAAAGAGACCCAGTACTTC. The V and J genes are TRBV11-3 and TRBJ2-5; D remains ambiguous. Between the trimmed V and J ends, which lost 5 bases and 3 bases, there was a span of 10 bases. The CDR3 contains 13 residues. Germline CDR1 is SGHNT and CDR2 is YENEEA. The entire variable domain, with the rest obtained from reference TRBV11-3 and TRBJ2-5, is as follows: EAGVVQSPRYKIIEKKQPVAFWCNPISGHNTLYWYLQNLGQGPELLIRYENEEAVDDSQLPKDRFSAERLKGVDSTLKIQPAELGDSAVYLCASSRNSKETQYFGPGTRLLVL.

The chain recombines TRBV6-5 with TRBJ2-1, with D perhaps TRBD2 (6 bases). Germline assignment: CDR1 MNHEY and CDR2 SVGAGI. V lost 6 bases and J 2 bases, leaving 11 bases between the germline ends. This CDR3 spans 14 amino acids. In DNA form, the CDR3 reads TGTGCCAGCAGCCAGCGGGTGGCCTACAATGAGCAGTTCTTC. Encoded protein: CASSQRVAYNEQFF.

The chain links TRBV6-5 to TRBJ2-7; 8 bases agree with TRBD2. Germline lookup yields CDR1 MNHEY and CDR2 SVGAGI. Trimming at V came to 2 bases and at J to 4 bases, leaving 4 bases not matched to a gene. This CDR3 has 14 residues. In nucleotides, the CDR3 is TGTGCCAGCAGTTACGCAGGCGGGGGGTACGAGCAGTACTTC. Translating it yields CASSYAGGGYEQYF.

The CDR3 here is CASSLKRGPNEKLFF. In nucleotides, the CDR3 is TGTGCCAGCAGCTTAAAACGAGGGCCAAATGAAAAACTGTTTTTT. The rearrangement links TRBV7-3 to TRBJ1-4; no reliable D call. The germline V gene has CDR1 SGHTA and CDR2 FQGTGA. V was cut by 1 base and J by 5 bases, with 11 bases left in between. This CDR3 has 15 residues.

The J gene is TRBJ2-5, the V gene TRBV6-5, with 10 bases identical to TRBD2. Germline loops: CDR1 MNHEY, CDR2 SVGAGI. The CDR3 has 14 amino acids. Germline trimming cut 5 bases from V and 5 bases from J; bases unmatched to any gene: 5. The CDR3 DNA is TGTGCCAGCAGTAGCGGGGGGGCCGGCGAGACCCAGTACTTC. Translating it yields CASSSGGAGETQYF.

The rearrangement uses TRBV7-2 and TRBJ2-3; no clear D. The germline V and J ends were trimmed by 5 bases and 2 bases, with 5 bases remaining between them. The germline V gene has CDR1 SGHTA and CDR2 FQGNSA. This CDR3 is 12 amino acids long. The CDR3, as DNA: TGTGCCAGCAGCCCCAACACAGATACGCAGTATTTT. As protein: CASSPNTDTQYF.

The chain has TRBV29-1 and TRBJ1-1; the D is unclear. From germline, CDR1 is SQVTM and CDR2 ANQGSEA. This CDR3 has 14 amino acids. Deletions cut 0 bases from V and 1 base from J, with 9 bases between. DNA of the CDR3: TGCAGCGTTGAAGATCAAAGAGGGAACACTGAAGCTTTCTTT. Translated: CSVEDQRGNTEAFF.

The chain recombines TRBV19 with TRBJ2-1; TRBD1 is a possible D gene (6 bases). The CDR3 is 14 amino acids. V gave up 6 bases and J gave up 0 bases, with 9 bases separating them. Germline CDR1 is LNHDA and CDR2 is SQIVND (reference sequence). The CDR3 protein is CASSRGFSYNEQFF. Here the CDR3 DNA reads TGTGCCAGTAGCAGGGGTTTCTCCTACAATGAGCAGTTCTTC.

The V and J genes are TRBV15 and TRBJ1-2, with 7 bases identical to TRBD1. The J segment lost 5 bases and the V segment lost 3 bases, leaving 3 bases of the junction unmatched. This CDR3 has 13 amino acids. Per the germline V gene, CDR1 is LNHNV and CDR2 is YYDKDF (reference sequence). In DNA form, the CDR3 reads TGTGCCACCAGCAGGGACAGGTTGTATGGCTACACCTTC. Its protein is CATSRDRLYGYTF.

This rearrangement joins TRBV10-3 to TRBJ1-2, with D hard to call. Deletions cut 2 bases from V and 7 bases from J, with 14 bases between. Germline CDR1 reads ENHRY; CDR2 reads SYGVKD. CDR3 length: 14 amino acids. CDR3 in DNA: TGTGCCATCAGTGAGGACGCGGCGCGGGGTGGCTACACCTTC. This gives the protein CAISEDAARGGYTF.